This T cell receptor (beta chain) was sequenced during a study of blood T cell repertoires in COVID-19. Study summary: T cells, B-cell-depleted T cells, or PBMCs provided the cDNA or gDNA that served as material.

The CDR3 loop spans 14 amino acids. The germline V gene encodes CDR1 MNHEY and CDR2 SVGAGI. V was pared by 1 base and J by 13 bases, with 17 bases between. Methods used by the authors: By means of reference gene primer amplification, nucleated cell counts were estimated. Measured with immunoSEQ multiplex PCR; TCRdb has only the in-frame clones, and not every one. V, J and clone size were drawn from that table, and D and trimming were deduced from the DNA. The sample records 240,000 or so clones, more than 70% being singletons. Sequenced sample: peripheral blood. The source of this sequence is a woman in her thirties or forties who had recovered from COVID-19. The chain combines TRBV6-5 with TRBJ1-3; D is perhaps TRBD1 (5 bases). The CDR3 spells CASSYYPRDREIYF. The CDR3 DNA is TGTGCCAGCAGTTACTACCCCCGAGACAGAGAGATATATTTT.